The source of this TCR beta chain is a study of blood T cell repertoires in COVID-19. Study as a whole: COVID-19 samples, acute and convalescent, were from the United States, Italy and Spain. Sources were T cells, B-cell-depleted T cells, or PBMCs; the material itself was cDNA or gDNA.

The CDR3 runs 13 residues. V lost 0 bases and J lost 6; bases outside the gene matches: 0. CDR1 and CDR2 from the germline V gene are SGDLS and YYNGEE. Source study methods: Reference gene primers were amplified, and this amplification served to estimate nucleated cell counts. Libraries were prepared by immunoSEQ multiplex PCR; TCRdb keeps only in-frame clonotypes and omits some of them. V, J and clone size reflect that table, while D and trimming were determined from the DNA. This table has fewer than 200,000 clones, approximately 80% appearing once. The origin of this receptor is a human donor in a cohort sampled during active COVID-19. The sample comprised peripheral blood. The chain is built from TRBV9 and TRBJ2-4; TRBD2 agrees at 7 bases. DNA of the CDR3: TGTGCCAGCAGCGTAGCGGGAGGAAACATTCAGTACTTC. Its protein product is CASSVAGGNIQYF.